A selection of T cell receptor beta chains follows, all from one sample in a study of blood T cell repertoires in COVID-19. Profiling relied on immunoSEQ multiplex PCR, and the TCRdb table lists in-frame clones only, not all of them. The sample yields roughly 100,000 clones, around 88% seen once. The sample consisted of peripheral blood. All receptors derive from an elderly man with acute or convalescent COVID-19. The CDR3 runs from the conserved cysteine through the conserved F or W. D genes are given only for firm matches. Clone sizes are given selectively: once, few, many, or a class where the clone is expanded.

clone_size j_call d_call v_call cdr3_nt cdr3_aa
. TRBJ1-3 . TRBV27 TGTGCCAGCAGTCCCTCCCCCCCACGACACTCTGGAAACACCATATATTTT CASSPSPPRHSGNTIYF
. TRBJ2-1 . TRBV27 TGTGCCAGCAGTTTATCTGTAGTAAGTAATGAGCAGTTCTTC CASSLSVVSNEQFF
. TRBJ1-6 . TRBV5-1 TGCGCCAGCAGCTTGGTGTCAGGGAATAATTCACCCCTCCACTTT CASSLVSGNNSPLHF
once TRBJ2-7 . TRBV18 TGTGCCAGCTCACAAGATTTACTAGTTTGGTACGAGCAGTACTTC CASSQDLLVWYEQYF
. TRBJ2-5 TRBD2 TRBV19 TGTGCCAGTAGTATAGCCGCGGGGGAGGCAGAGACCCAGTACTTC CASSIAAGEAETQYF
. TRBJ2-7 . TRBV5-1 TGCGCCAGCAGCCGCCCGACAGGCACTCCGGAGCAGTACTTC CASSRPTGTPEQYF
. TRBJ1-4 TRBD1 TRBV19 TGTGCCAGTAGTATTGGGGGGACAGAGGATGAAAAACTGTTTTTT CASSIGGTEDEKLFF
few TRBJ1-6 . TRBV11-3 TGTGCCAGCAGCCTCGGGGGGAATTCACCCCTCCACTTT CASSLGGNSPLHF
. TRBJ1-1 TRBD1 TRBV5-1 TGCGCCAGCAGCTTGGAGGGACAGGGTTTGACTGAAGCTTTCTTT CASSLEGQGLTEAFF
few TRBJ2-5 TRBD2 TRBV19 TGTGCCAGTAGTATATCAAGCGGGAGTTTCGAGACCCAGTACTTC CASSISSGSFETQYF
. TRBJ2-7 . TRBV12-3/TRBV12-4 TGTGCCAGCAGTTTATTCGGCTACGAGCAGTACTTC CASSLFGYEQYF
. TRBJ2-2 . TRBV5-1 TGCGCCAGCAGCTTCGGGGGGAACACCGGGGAGCTGTTTTTT CASSFGGNTGELFF
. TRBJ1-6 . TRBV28 TGTGCCAGCAGGGGCCGCGGGCCCCCTAATTCACCCCTCCACTTT CASRGRGPPNSPLHF
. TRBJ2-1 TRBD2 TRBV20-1 TGCAGTGCTAGTGGAGCACTAGCGGGAGTTGGTGAGCAGTTCTTC CSASGALAGVGEQFF
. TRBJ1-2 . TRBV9 TGTGCCAGCAGCACCATGGACAGCTCTAGGTATGGCTACACCTTC CASSTMDSSRYGYTF
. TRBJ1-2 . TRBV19 TGTGCCAGTAGCGAATCACACCGGGGAATTGGCGGCTACACCTTC CASSESHRGIGGYTF
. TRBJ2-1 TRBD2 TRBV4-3 TGCGCCAGCAGCCAAGATCTGCTAGCGGGAGGGAGTGAGCAGTTCTTC CASSQDLLAGGSEQFF
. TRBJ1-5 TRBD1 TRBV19 TGTGCCAGTAGTATGACAGGGGGGCCCAATCAGCCCCAGCATTTT CASSMTGGPNQPQHF
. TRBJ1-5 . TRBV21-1 TGTGCCAGAGTGCCAAGAGGAAATAGCAATCAGCCCCAGCATTTT CARVPRGNSNQPQHF
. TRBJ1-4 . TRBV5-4 TGTGCCAGCAGCTTGGTTGGGGCCGGTAATGAAAAACTGTTTTTT CASSLVGAGNEKLFF
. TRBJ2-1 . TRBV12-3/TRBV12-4 TGTGCCAGCACCGTACAGGGCTTCCTCGCGCAGTTCTTC CASTVQGFLAQFF
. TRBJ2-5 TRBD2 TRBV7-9 TGTGCCAGCAGCTTCGTTGGCGGGAGGGGTGAGACCCAGTACTTC CASSFVGGRGETQYF
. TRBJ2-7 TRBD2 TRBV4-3 TGCGCCAGCAGCTGGGCTAGCGGGAGGGCATACGAGCAGTACTTC CASSWASGRAYEQYF
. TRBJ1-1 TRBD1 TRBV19 TGTGCCAGTAGTAAGGTTCCGGGACAGGGGGCTTCGGAAGCTTTCTTT CASSKVPGQGASEAFF
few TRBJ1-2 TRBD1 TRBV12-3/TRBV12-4 TGTGCCAGCAGCCCCGACAGGGTGTATGGCTACACCTTC CASSPDRVYGYTF
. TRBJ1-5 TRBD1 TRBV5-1 TGCGCCAGCAGTCAGACAGGGGGCGTCGGACAGCCCCAGCATTTT CASSQTGGVGQPQHF
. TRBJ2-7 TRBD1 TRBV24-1 TGTGCCACCAGTGATTTCTCGGACAGGGGAGGCGAGCAGTACTTC CATSDFSDRGGEQYF
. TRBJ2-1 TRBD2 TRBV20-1 TGCAGTGCTAGTAGGTCCAGCGGGAGGGCCTACAATGAGCAGTTCTTC CSASRSSGRAYNEQFF
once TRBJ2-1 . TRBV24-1 TGTGCCACCAGTGATCGTACAGAGGGCCCCACCCGGAATGAGCAGTTCTTC CATSDRTEGPTRNEQFF
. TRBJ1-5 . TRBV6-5 TGTGCCAGCAGGCTCAGGGTGGAAAGCAATCAGCCCCAGCATTTT CASRLRVESNQPQHF
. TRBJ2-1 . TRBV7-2 TGTGCCAGCAGCTTGGGCCATGGTAGCAATGAGCAGTTCTTC CASSLGHGSNEQFF
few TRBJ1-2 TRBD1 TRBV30 TGTGCCTGGAGTACCGGGACAGGGGGAGGCTACACCTTC CAWSTGTGGGYTF
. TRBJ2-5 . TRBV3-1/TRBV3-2 TGTGCCAGCAGCCCAGGTGGGTCAGACCAGTACTTC CASSPGGSDQYF
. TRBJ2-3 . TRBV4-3 TGCGCCAGCAGCCAAGAATACGGGTCTTACACAGATACGCAGTATTTT CASSQEYGSYTDTQYF
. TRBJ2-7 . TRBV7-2 TGTGCCAGCAGCGCGGGGACTTACTCCTACGAGCAGTACTTC CASSAGTYSYEQYF
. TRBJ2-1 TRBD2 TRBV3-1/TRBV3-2 TGTGCCAGCAGCAAAGGGACTAGCGGGAGGAGCTCCTACAATGAGCAGTTCTTC CASSKGTSGRSSYNEQFF
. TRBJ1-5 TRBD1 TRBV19 TGTGCCAGTAGTACACTGGACAGGCCCAATCAGCCCCAGCATTTT CASSTLDRPNQPQHF
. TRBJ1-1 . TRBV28 TGTGCCTCCCGGGCGGGGAACACTGAAGCTTTCTTT CASRAGNTEAFF
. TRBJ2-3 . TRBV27 TGTGCCAGCAGTTTACGTTTCGCAGATACGCAGTATTTT CASSLRFADTQYF
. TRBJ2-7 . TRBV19 TGTGCCAGTAGCCTCCCGTGGGGGCCCTACGAGCAGTACTTC CASSLPWGPYEQYF
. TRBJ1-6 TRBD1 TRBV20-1 TGCAGTGCTAGTCGGCAGGGGGCCTCACCCCTCCACTTT CSASRQGASPLHF
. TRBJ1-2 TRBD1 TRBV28 TGTGCCAGCTGGGGACAGGGGTTAGAGTGGAATGGCTACACCTTC CASWGQGLEWNGYTF
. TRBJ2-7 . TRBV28 TGTGCCAGCAGTGCAGGTAGCGAAAGCTCCTACGAGCAGTACTTC CASSAGSESSYEQYF
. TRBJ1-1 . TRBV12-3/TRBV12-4 TGTGCCAGCAGTCGAGGCGGGATGGGTGAAGCTTTCTTT CASSRGGMGEAFF
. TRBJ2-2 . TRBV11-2 TGTGCCAGCCACCTCGGGGAATGGGTAACCGGGGAGCTGTTTTTT CASHLGEWVTGELFF
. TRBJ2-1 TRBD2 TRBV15 TGTGCCACTGGCCCCAGGCTAGCGGGAGTCGGGGAGCAGTTCTTC CATGPRLAGVGEQFF
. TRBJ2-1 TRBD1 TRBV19 TGTGCCAGTAGTACCGGACAGGGTCGGTACAATGAGCAGTTCTTC CASSTGQGRYNEQFF
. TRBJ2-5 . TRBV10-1 TGCGCCAGCAGTGACCATATGACAGCCCAAGAGACCCAGTACTTC CASSDHMTAQETQYF
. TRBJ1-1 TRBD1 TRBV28 TGTGCCAGCAGTCCGGGACAGGGGGCGCGTGGTGAAGCTTTCTTT CASSPGQGARGEAFF
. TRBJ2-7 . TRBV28 TGTGCCAGCAGCCTGGGGGGATACGTGACCCACGAGCAGTACTTC CASSLGGYVTHEQYF
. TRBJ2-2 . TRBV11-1 TGTGCCAGCAGCTTACGGGGGACCAACACCGGGGAGCTGTTTTTT CASSLRGTNTGELFF
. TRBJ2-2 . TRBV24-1 TGTGCCACCAGTGGGGGGGCTAGCGGAAACACCGGGGAGCTGTTTTTT CATSGGASGNTGELFF
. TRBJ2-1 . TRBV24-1 TGTGCCACCAGTGATCCGAGCGGCCTCTCCTACAATGAGCAGTTCTTC CATSDPSGLSYNEQFF
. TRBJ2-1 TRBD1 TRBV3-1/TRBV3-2 TGTGCCAGCAGCCATCCACAGGGGGATGAGCAGTTCTTC CASSHPQGDEQFF
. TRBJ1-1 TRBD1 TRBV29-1 TGCAGCGGACAACAGGGGTCCTTCGAAGCTTTCTTT CSGQQGSFEAFF
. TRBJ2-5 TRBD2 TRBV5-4 TGTGCCAGCAGCTTTGGAGCGGGGTTAGGAGAGACCCAGTACTTC CASSFGAGLGETQYF
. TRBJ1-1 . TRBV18 TGTGCCAGCTCACCAGTAGACACTGAAGCTTTCTTT CASSPVDTEAFF
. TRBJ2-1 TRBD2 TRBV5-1 TGCGCCAGCAGCTTAGTGTTAGCGGGAGGGGGTGAGCAGTTCTTC CASSLVLAGGGEQFF
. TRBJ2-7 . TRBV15 TGTGCCACCAGCAGAGATCTAGACTCTTGGCAGTACTTC CATSRDLDSWQYF
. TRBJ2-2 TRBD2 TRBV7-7 TGTGCTAGCAGCTTGGCGGGAGTCACCGGGGAGCTGTTTTTT CASSLAGVTGELFF